The present entry profiles one T cell receptor beta chain with its context. Within Nashville, Tennessee resided all donors, each a Caucasian adult. Only in-frame clones appear in the TCRdb table, and some are missing; sequencing was by immunoSEQ multiplex PCR. Of some 660,000 clones in the sample, around three quarters were seen once. This sample is part of a study of shared clonotypes between healthy human individuals. The V segment lost 8 bases and the J segment 7 bases; nucleotides outside the gene matches: 10. CDR1 is SNHLY, CDR2 FYNNEI, per germline. The CDR3 is made up of 14 amino acids. This TCR was sampled from a woman under 40 in good health. The chain has TRBV2 and TRBJ2-1, with 8 nucleotides matching TRBD1. The sample was memory CD4+ T cells sorted from blood. Subset in this sample: CD45RA-negative fraction. This CDR3 reads CASGGTGHLNEQFF. The CDR3 DNA sequence: TGTGCCAGCGGGGGGACAGGCCACCTGAATGAGCAGTTCTTC.